Reported below is one T cell receptor (beta chain). Its antigen remains unidentified. This entry is derived from a study of cytomegalovirus exposure and HLA in healthy donors. Regarding the study as a whole: Based on reports, TCR beta sequences accurately predicted HLA-A and HLA-B alleles for most subjects.

PCR primers comprised 60 Vbeta and 13 Jbeta primers. Method: immunoSEQ multiplex PCR; TCRdb's copy keeps in-frame clones and lacks some. The top ten hold 1.4% of the sample, which has some 62,000 clones, about 90% seen once. The CDR3 is 13 amino acids. Germline values: CDR1 SGHAT, CDR2 FQNNGV. V was shortened by 2 bases and J by 3 bases, with 8 bases between the two germline ends. This chain uses TRBV11-2 with TRBJ2-7, with a weak D call TRBD1 (5 bases). The source of this sequence is a man younger than 35 in good health and CMV-seronegative. The sequenced sample was PBMCs. CDR3 DNA sequence: TGTGCCAGCAGCTTAAGGGGTTACTACGAGCAGTACTTC. Translation: CASSLRGYYEQYF.